These 10 T cell receptor beta chains were sequenced from one sample in a study of T cell responses to AZD1222 COVID-19 vaccine. Repertoires were generated with immunoSEQ multiplex PCR, while TCRdb's copy carries only in-frame clones and drops some. The sample consists of more than 100,000 clones, 70% to 90% of them appearing once. This specimen consisted of peripheral blood, obtained on day 0 of AZD1222 vaccination. These TCRs come from an adult in good health.

A few counts support this clone. The chain combines TRBV19 with TRBJ2-6; D gene unclear. The CDR3 runs 14 residues. The germline CDR1 and CDR2 sequences are LNHDA and SQIVND (reference sequence). V shed 5 bases and J shed 3 bases, with 8 bases lying between them. CDR3 DNA: TGTGCCAGTAGTCCGGGTATTGGGGCCAACGTCCTGACTTTC. This encodes CASSPGIGANVLTF. The variable domain in full, with the rest retrieved from reference TRBV19 and TRBJ2-6, is DGGITQSPKYLFRKEGQNVTLSCEQNLNHDAMYWYRQDPGQGLRLIYYSQIVNDFQKGDIAEGYSVSREKKESFPLTVTSAQKNPTAFYLCASSPGIGANVLTFGAGSRLTVL.

The CDR3 nucleotides are TGTGCCATCAGAGACACAGGGATCTATGGCTACACCTTC. Translated: CAIRDTGIYGYTF. The chain combines TRBV10-3 with TRBJ1-2; D is possibly TRBD1 (6 bases). V lost 6 bases and J 4 bases, leaving 12 bases between the germline ends. The CDR3 has 13 residues. Looked up from germline, CDR1 is ENHRY and CDR2 is SYGVKD.

V and J are TRBV6-6 and TRBJ1-2; no definite D call. Trimming shortened V by 5 bases and J by 6 bases, and 19 bases separated the two germline ends. Germline lookup yields CDR1 MNHNY and CDR2 SVGAGI (reference sequence). The CDR3 is made up of 15 amino acids. CDR3 loop: CASSQRIAGRDGYTF. CDR3 DNA sequence: TGTGCCAGCAGTCAACGGATAGCGGGCCGAGATGGCTACACCTTC.

The rearrangement links TRBV29-1 to TRBJ2-7; the match to TRBD1 covers 9 bases. The CDR3 loop spans 14 amino acids. After removal of 4 bases from V and 3 bases from J, the junction contained 7 bases not matched to a gene. Germline CDR1 is SQVTM and CDR2 is ANQGSEA. CDR3 bases: TGCAGCGTTGGGGGGACAGGGAAGGGCTACGAGCAGTACTTC. Amino acid sequence: CSVGGTGKGYEQYF.

CDR3: CASSPVGSTRQFF. In nucleotides, the CDR3 is TGTGCCAGCAGCCCCGTCGGATCGACTAGGCAGTTCTTC. This chain links TRBV7-2 with TRBJ2-1; TRBD2 might be the D (6 bases). Deletions cut 5 bases from V and 12 bases from J, with 17 bases between. The germline gives CDR1 SGHTA, CDR2 FQGNSA. The CDR3 extends over 13 amino acids.

The chain links TRBV29-1 to TRBJ1-2; 9 bases fit TRBD1. V gave up 6 bases and J gave up 6 bases; unmatched junction bases: 8. Germline CDR1 is SQVTM and CDR2 is ANQGSEA. CDR3 length equals 13 residues. The CDR3 region has the DNA TGCAGCGTCGACGGGACAGGGCGCCATGGCTACACCTTC. As protein: CSVDGTGRHGYTF. Drawing the rest from reference TRBV29-1 and TRBJ1-2, the complete variable domain is SAVISQKPSRDICQRGTSLTIQCQVDSQVTMMFWYRQQPGQSLTLIATANQGSEATYESGFVIDKFPISRPNLTFSTLTVSNMSPEDSSIYLCSVDGTGRHGYTFGSGTRLTVV.

The rearrangement uses TRBV2 and TRBJ2-5; 10 bases map to TRBD1. The CDR3 covers 14 residues. Losses at the gene ends were 6 bases for V and 5 bases for J; bases not matched to a gene: 6. The germline V gene has CDR1 SNHLY and CDR2 FYNNEI. The CDR3 nucleotides read TGTGCCAGCAGGACAGGGGGCGCGGGGGAGACCCAGTACTTC. This translates into CASRTGGAGETQYF.

The chain carries TRBV5-3 and TRBJ2-5, with D hard to call. TRBV5-3 is an ORF for which the function is uncertain. CDR3 length: 13 amino acids. V lost 0 bases and J 6 bases, leaving 9 bases between the germline ends. CDR3 in DNA: TGTGCCAGAAGCTTGGCCCCAAGTCAGACCCAGTACTTC. Protein sequence: CARSLAPSQTQYF.

V gene TRBV5-1 combines with J gene TRBJ2-1; possible D gene TRBD1, 5 bases. The CDR3 totals 15 residues. Germline V lookup: CDR1 SGHRS, CDR2 YFSETQ. Trimming pared 2 bases from V and 5 bases from J, leaving 14 bases between. The CDR3 sequence is CASSLDSQPNNEQFF. CDR3 nucleotides: TGCGCCAGCAGCTTAGACAGCCAACCGAACAATGAGCAGTTCTTC.

The table lists this clone with a count of one. The V and J genes are TRBV6-2 or TRBV6-3 and TRBJ1-5; D gene uncertain. The germline V gene encodes CDR1 MNHEY and CDR2 SVGEGT. V lost 2 bases to trimming and J lost 3 bases, with 5 bases between them. The CDR3 extends over 13 amino acids. The chain's CDR3 is CASSYSYNQPQHF. DNA of the CDR3: TGTGCCAGCAGTTACAGTTACAATCAGCCCCAGCATTTT.